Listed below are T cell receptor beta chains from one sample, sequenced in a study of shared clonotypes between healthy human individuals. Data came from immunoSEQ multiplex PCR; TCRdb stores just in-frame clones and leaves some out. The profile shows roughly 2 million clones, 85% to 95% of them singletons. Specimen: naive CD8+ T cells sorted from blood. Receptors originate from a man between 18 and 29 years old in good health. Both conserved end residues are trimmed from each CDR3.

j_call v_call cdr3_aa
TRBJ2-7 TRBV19 ASSSPGGFYEQY
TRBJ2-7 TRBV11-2 ASSHRQNEQY
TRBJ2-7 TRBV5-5 ASSYTSGPYEQY
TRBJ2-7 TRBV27 ASSPQIPSDRAYEQY
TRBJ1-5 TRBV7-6 ASSLSANPGQINQPQH
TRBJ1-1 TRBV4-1 ASSPEQVAYEAF
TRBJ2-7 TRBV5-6 ASSLGRTGDEQY
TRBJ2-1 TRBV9 ASSVGGGVYNEQF
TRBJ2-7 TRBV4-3 ASSHSRSSYEQY
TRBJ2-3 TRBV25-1 ASSDIRASTDTQY
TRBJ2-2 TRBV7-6 ASSFGGHTGELF
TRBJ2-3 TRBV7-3 ASSSAGLAGVTDTQY